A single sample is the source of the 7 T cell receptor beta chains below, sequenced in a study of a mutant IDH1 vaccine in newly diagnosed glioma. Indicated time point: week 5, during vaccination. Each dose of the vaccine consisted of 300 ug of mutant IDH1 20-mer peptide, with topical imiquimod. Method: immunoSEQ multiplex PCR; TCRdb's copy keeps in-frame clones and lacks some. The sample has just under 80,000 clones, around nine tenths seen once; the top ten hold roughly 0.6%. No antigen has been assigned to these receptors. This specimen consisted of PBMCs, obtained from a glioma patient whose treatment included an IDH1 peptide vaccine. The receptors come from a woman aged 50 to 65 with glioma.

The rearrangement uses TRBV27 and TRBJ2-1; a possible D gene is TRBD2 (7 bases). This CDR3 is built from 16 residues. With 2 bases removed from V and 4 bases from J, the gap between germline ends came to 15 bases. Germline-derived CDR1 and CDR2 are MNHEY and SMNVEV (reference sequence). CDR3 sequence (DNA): TGTGCCAGCAGTTTAAGGGGCGGGGGCTCTTACAATGAGCAGTTCTTC. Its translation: CASSLRGGGSYNEQFF.

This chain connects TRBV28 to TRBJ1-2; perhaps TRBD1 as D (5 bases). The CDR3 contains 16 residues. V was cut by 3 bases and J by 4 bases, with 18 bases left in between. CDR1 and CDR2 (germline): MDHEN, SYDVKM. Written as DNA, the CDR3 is TGTGCCAGCAGTTTTGGGCAGGGAGTATTAGGCTATGGCTACACCTTC. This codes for CASSFGQGVLGYGYTF.

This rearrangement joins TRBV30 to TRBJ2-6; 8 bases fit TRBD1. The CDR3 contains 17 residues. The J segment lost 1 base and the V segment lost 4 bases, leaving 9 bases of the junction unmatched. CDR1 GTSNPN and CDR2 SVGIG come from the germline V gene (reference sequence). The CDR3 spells CAWIKIGQGSGANVLTF. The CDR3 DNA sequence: TGTGCCTGGATCAAGATAGGACAGGGATCTGGGGCCAACGTCCTGACTTTC.

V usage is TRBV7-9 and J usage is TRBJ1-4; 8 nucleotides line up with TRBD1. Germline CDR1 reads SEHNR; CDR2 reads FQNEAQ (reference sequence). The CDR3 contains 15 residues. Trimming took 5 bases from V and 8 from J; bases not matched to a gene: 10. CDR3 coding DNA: TGTGCCAGCAGCGTTCAGGGGACAGGACGGGAAAAACTGTTTTTT. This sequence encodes CASSVQGTGREKLFF. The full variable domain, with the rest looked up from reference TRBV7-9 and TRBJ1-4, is DTGVSQNPRHKITKRGQNVTFRCDPISEHNRLYWYRQTLGQGPEFLTYFQNEAQLEKSRLLSDRFSAERPKGSFSTLEIQRTEQGDSAMYLCASSVQGTGREKLFFGSGTQLSVL.

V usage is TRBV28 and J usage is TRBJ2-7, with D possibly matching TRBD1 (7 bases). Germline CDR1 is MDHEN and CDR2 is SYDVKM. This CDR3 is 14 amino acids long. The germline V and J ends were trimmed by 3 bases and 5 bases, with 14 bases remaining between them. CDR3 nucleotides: TGTGCCAGCAGTTTCCAGGGGGAGGACGACGAGCAGTACTTC. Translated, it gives CASSFQGEDDEQYF.

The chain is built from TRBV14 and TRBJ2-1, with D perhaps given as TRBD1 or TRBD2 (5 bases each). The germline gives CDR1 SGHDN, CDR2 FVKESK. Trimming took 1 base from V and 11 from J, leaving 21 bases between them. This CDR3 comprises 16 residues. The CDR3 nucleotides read TGTGCCAGCAGCCAAGCACCCTCGCAGGCTTGGGGGAAGCAGTTCTTC. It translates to CASSQAPSQAWGKQFF. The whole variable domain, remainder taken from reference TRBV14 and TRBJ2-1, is EAGVTQFPSHSVIEKGQTVTLRCDPISGHDNLYWYRRVMGKEIKFLLHFVKESKQDESGMPNNRFLAERTGGTYSTLKVQPAELEDSGVYFCASSQAPSQAWGKQFFGPGTRLTVL.

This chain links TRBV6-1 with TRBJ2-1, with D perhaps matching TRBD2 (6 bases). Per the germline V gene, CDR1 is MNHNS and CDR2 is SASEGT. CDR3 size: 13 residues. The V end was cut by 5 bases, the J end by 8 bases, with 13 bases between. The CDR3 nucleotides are TGTGCCAGCAGTCTGACTAGTATCGATGAGCAGTTCTTC. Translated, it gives CASSLTSIDEQFF.